This is a list of T cell receptor beta chains from one sample in a study of T cell repertoires in cytomegalovirus infection. TCRdb processed the reads anew with MiXCR; each CDR3 protein has one entry. The repertoire consists of under 600,000 distinct CDR3 sequences, with 15% to 20% occurring once and the leading ten covering 20% to 30%. Sequencing input: CD8+ T cells from PBMCs. The receptors were gathered from a human donor in good health (CMV status not recorded). Some clones in this sample may be carry-over from other donors' samples. The CDR3 runs from the conserved cysteine through the conserved F or W. D genes are given only for firm matches. Clone size is not always given. Where it is, it says once, few, many or a class for expanded clones.

J: TRBJ2-1; D: NA; V: TRBV29-1; size: few; CDR3: CSSRDRHTSNEQFF; DNA: TGCAGCTCGCGAGACAGGCATACCTCCAATGAGCAGTTCTTC
J: TRBJ2-3; D: TRBD2; V: TRBV12-3/TRBV12-4; size: NA; CDR3: CASSLVRGGGTDTQYF; DNA: TGTGCCAGCAGTTTAGTTCGGGGGGGCGGCACAGATACGCAGTATTTT
J: TRBJ2-7; D: TRBD1; V: TRBV5-6; size: NA; CDR3: CASSVGQSYEQYF; DNA: TGTGCCAGCAGCGTGGGACAGTCTTACGAGCAGTACTTC
J: TRBJ1-1; D: NA; V: TRBV19; size: few; CDR3: CASSRQRRGRPEAFF; DNA: TGTGCCAGTAGTAGACAACGGCGGGGTAGACCTGAAGCTTTCTTT
J: TRBJ2-2; D: TRBD2; V: TRBV5-6; size: NA; CDR3: CAAGGINTGELFF; DNA: TGTGCCGCGGGGGGGATAAACACCGGGGAGCTGTTTTTT
J: TRBJ2-7; D: NA; V: TRBV12-3/TRBV12-4; size: NA; CDR3: CASSFAQDYLTYEQYF; DNA: TGTGCCAGCAGTTTCGCCCAGGACTACTTAACCTACGAGCAGTACTTC
J: TRBJ2-2; D: NA; V: TRBV24-1; size: many; CDR3: CATSDSPGKGTGELFF; DNA: TGTGCCACCAGTGATTCGCCCGGGAAGGGCACCGGGGAGCTGTTTTTT
J: TRBJ2-7; D: NA; V: TRBV12-3/TRBV12-4; size: NA; CDR3: CASSRGDLLSEQYF; DNA: TGTGCCAGCAGTAGGGGGGATCTCTTGAGCGAGCAGTACTTC
J: TRBJ1-4; D: NA; V: TRBV5-1; size: NA; CDR3: CASSLATGNNEKLFF; DNA: TGCGCCAGCAGCTTGGCTACAGGGAATAATGAAAAACTGTTTTTT
J: TRBJ1-1; D: NA; V: TRBV12-5; size: few; CDR3: CASGLVVMRARPNTEAFF; DNA: TGTGCTAGTGGTTTGGTCGTAATGAGGGCCAGGCCGAACACTGAAGCTTTCTTT
J: TRBJ2-1; D: TRBD2; V: TRBV10-3; size: NA; CDR3: CAISDELAGVYYNEQFF; DNA: TGTGCCATCAGTGACGAACTAGCGGGAGTCTACTACAATGAGCAGTTCTTC
J: TRBJ2-1; D: NA; V: TRBV27; size: few; CDR3: CASSLFNNEQFF; DNA: TGTGCCAGCAGTTTATTTAACAATGAGCAGTTCTTC
J: TRBJ1-4; D: NA; V: TRBV29-1; size: few; CDR3: CSAVGLREKLFF; DNA: TGCAGCGCCGTGGGACTTAGGGAAAAACTGTTTTTT
J: TRBJ2-6; D: NA; V: TRBV11-2; size: many; CDR3: CASSFIGQPASSGGANVLTF; DNA: TGTGCCAGCAGCTTCATCGGACAGCCGGCTTCCTCAGGGGGGGCCAACGTCCTGACTTTC
J: TRBJ1-6; D: NA; V: TRBV4-1; size: few; CDR3: CASSQDSIQVVGNSPLHF; DNA: TGCGCCAGCAGCCAAGATTCGATTCAGGTGGTCGGCAATTCACCCCTCCACTTT
J: TRBJ2-7; D: NA; V: TRBV11-1; size: NA; CDR3: CASSLGRAPGSDEQYF; DNA: TGTGCCAGCAGCTTAGGGCGGGCCCCGGGTTCCGACGAGCAGTACTTC
J: TRBJ2-1; D: TRBD2; V: TRBV19; size: NA; CDR3: CASSIGGTSPFF; DNA: TGTGCCAGTAGTATCGGCGGGACTAGCCCGTTCTTC
J: TRBJ1-1; D: TRBD1; V: TRBV6-5; size: many; CDR3: CASSYSDRRTEAFF; DNA: TGTGCCAGCAGTTACTCGGACAGGAGGACTGAAGCTTTCTTT
J: TRBJ2-7; D: TRBD2; V: TRBV29-1; size: few; CDR3: CSVLSGRSSYEQYF; DNA: TGCAGCGTCCTTAGCGGGAGATCCTCCTACGAGCAGTACTTC
J: TRBJ1-3; D: NA; V: TRBV9; size: many; CDR3: CASSPGNTIYF; DNA: TGTGCCAGCTCCCCTGGAAACACCATATATTTT
J: TRBJ1-6; D: TRBD1; V: TRBV4-1; size: NA; CDR3: CASSQVGQGNSPLHF; DNA: TGCGCCAGCAGCCAAGTGGGACAGGGTAATTCACCCCTCCACTTT
J: TRBJ2-3; D: NA; V: TRBV5-6; size: NA; CDR3: CASSLGARADTQYF; DNA: TGTGCCAGCAGCTTGGGGGCGCGAGCAGATACGCAGTATTTT
J: TRBJ2-3; D: TRBD2; V: TRBV4-1; size: NA; CDR3: CASSQWTSGGDTTDTQYF; DNA: TGCGCCAGCAGCCAGTGGACTAGCGGGGGGGATACCACAGATACGCAGTATTTT